The 11 T cell receptor beta chains in this list originate from one sample, sequenced in a study of regulatory T cells in long-lasting Graves disease. iRepertoire HTBI primers and Arm-PCR of CDR3 regions built TCR beta libraries. Via MiXCR, TCRdb re-called the multiplex PCR reads, giving one row per CDR3 protein. Of a few hundred thousand distinct CDR3 sequences listed, around 20% are singletons. Time point in this sample: persistent/refractory GD, antithyroid drugs over 5 years with positive TRAb. From PBMCs, RNA was extracted and then used to make the TCR library. Sequenced here: peripheral blood mononuclear cells (PBMCs), sampled when the disease was refractory, from a patient treated with antithyroid drugs. These receptors came from a female donor with Graves disease.

V gene TRBV27 combines with J gene TRBJ2-5; TRBD1 matches at 9 bases. The germline V gene encodes CDR1 MNHEY and CDR2 SMNVEV (reference sequence). V lost 2 bases to trimming and J lost 5 bases; unmatched junction nucleotides: 9. This CDR3 spans 16 amino acids. CDR3 bases: TGTGCCAGCAGTTTACGGCGGGACAGGGTCGGGGAGACCCAGTACTTC. Translating gives CASSLRRDRVGETQYF.

This chain connects TRBV10-2 to TRBJ1-1, with D unresolved. The CDR3 runs 15 residues. CDR1 and CDR2 from the germline V gene are WSHSY and SAAADI. V dropped 6 bases and J dropped 2 bases, with 16 bases sitting between them. The CDR3 nucleotides read TGCGCCAGCAGACGTGTAGTAGGCATTAACACTGAAGCTTTCTTT. Translation: CASRRVVGINTEAFF.

This clonotype showed up many times. The chain couples TRBV28 to TRBJ2-7; 8 bases are a match to TRBD1. CDR3 size: 13 residues. From germline, CDR1 is MDHEN and CDR2 SYDVKM. Germline trimming cut 5 bases from V and 5 bases from J; bases unmatched to any gene: 5. The CDR3 here is CASSQGARDEQYF. CDR3 DNA sequence: TGTGCCAGCAGTCAGGGGGCTAGGGACGAGCAGTACTTC.

This clonotype was detected only once. The rearrangement uses TRBV9 and TRBJ2-4; 7 positions agree with TRBD2. The J call may be incorrect, as the DNA end agrees better with TRBJ2-1. Germline-derived CDR1 and CDR2 are SGDLS and YYNGEE. The CDR3 has 14 residues. The CDR3 sequence: CASSVSLATNEQFF. CDR3 DNA: TGTGCCAGCAGCGTATCACTAGCGACCAATGAGCAGTTCTTC.

This clonotype appeared a few times. The chain carries TRBV20-1 and TRBJ2-1; D not resolved. CDR3 length: 16 amino acids. Germline loops: CDR1 DFQATT, CDR2 SNEGSKA (reference sequence). V was pared by 2 bases and J by 3 bases, with 17 bases between. This CDR3 is CSARTTAAPDYNEQFF. The CDR3 DNA reads as TGCAGTGCTAGAACCACTGCTGCGCCTGACTACAATGAGCAGTTCTTC.

This clonotype was counted ten times or more. The chain couples TRBV7-9 to TRBJ2-7, with D possibly matching TRBD1 (5 bases). Per germline, CDR1 SEHNR and CDR2 FQNEAQ (reference sequence). Trimming took off 10 bases at V and 2 bases at J, with 15 bases between the two ends. The CDR3 has 13 amino acids. The CDR3 sequence is CATGRGSTYEQYF. The CDR3 nucleotides are TGTGCCACCGGAAGGGGATCCACCTACGAGCAGTACTTC.

This clonotype was seen a handful of times. The J gene is TRBJ2-1, the V gene TRBV7-2; 9 nucleotides line up with TRBD2. This CDR3 has 18 residues. After removal of 1 base from V and 9 bases from J, the junction contained 16 bases not matched to a gene. Per germline, CDR1 SGHTA and CDR2 FQGNSA. CDR3 protein: CASSLGGRLAGAPSEQFF. Here the CDR3 DNA reads TGTGCCAGCAGCTTAGGTGGTAGGTTAGCGGGAGCGCCAAGTGAGCAGTTCTTC.

This clonotype was seen more than once but under ten times. This chain uses TRBV5-1 with TRBJ1-4; D not certain. The germline gives CDR1 SGHRS, CDR2 YFSETQ. With 7 bases removed from V and 6 bases from J, the gap between germline ends came to 16 bases. This CDR3 contains 14 residues. The CDR3 loop reads CASRPGRLDEKLFF. In nucleotides, the CDR3 is TGCGCCAGCCGGCCGGGCAGGTTGGATGAAAAACTGTTTTTT.

The genes are TRBV19 and TRBJ1-5; D remains unclear. This CDR3 is built from 16 residues. Germline CDR1 and CDR2: LNHDA and SQIVND (reference sequence). V lost 3 bases to trimming and J lost 0 bases, with 12 bases between them. The CDR3 sequence is CASSIPQSYSNQPQHF. In nucleotides, the CDR3 is TGTGCCAGTAGTATCCCTCAGAGCTATAGCAATCAGCCCCAGCATTTT.

Points on this clonotype: This may be a read error: a much more frequent sequence differs by one nucleotide. The rearrangement uses TRBV20-1 and TRBJ2-7; D possibly corresponds to TRBD2 (5 bases). Between the trimmed V and J ends, which lost 5 bases and 0 bases, there was a span of 11 bases. Germline loops: CDR1 DFQATT, CDR2 SNEGSKA (reference sequence). This CDR3 has 13 residues. CDR3 loop: CSAQDSGSYEQYF. The CDR3 DNA reads TGCAGTGCTCAGGACTCTGGCTCCTACGAGCAGTACTTC.

The chain couples TRBV27 to TRBJ1-1, with D unresolved. Per germline, CDR1 MNHEY and CDR2 SMNVEV (reference sequence). CDR3 size: 14 residues. Trimming left V 3 bases short and J 2 bases short, with 10 bases between. CDR3 nucleotides: TGTGCCAGCAGTTTTATCGGAGGAAACACTGAAGCTTTCTTT. As protein: CASSFIGGNTEAFF.